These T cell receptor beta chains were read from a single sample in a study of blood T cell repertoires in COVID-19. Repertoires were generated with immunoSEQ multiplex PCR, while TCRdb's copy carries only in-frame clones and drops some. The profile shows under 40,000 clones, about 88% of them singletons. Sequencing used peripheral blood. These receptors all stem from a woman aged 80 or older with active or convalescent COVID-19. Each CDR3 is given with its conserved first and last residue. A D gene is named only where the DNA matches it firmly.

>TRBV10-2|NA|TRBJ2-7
CASSSPTSDEQYF
TGCGCCAGCAGTTCCCCCACAAGTGACGAGCAGTACTTC
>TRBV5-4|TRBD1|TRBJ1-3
CASSSSQGVGNTIYF
TGTGCCAGCAGTTCATCACAGGGGGTTGGAAACACCATATATTTT
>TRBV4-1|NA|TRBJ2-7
CASSQGEEPTYEQYF
TGCGCCAGCAGCCAAGGGGAGGAACCCACCTACGAGCAGTACTTC
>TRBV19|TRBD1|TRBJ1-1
CASRQQGQGARAFF
TGTGCCAGTAGGCAGCAGGGACAGGGTGCGAGGGCTTTCTTT
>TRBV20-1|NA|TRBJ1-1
CSAGGGEAFF
TGCAGTGCGGGAGGGGGGGAAGCTTTCTTT
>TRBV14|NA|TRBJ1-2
CASSNSLYGYTF
TGTGCCAGCAGTAATAGCCTCTATGGCTACACCTTC
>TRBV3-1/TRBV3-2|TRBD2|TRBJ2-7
CASSQSGGPQYF
TGTGCCAGCAGCCAGTCGGGGGGTCCGCAGTACTTC
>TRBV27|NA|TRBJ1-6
CASSLLEGVSPLHF
TGTGCCAGCAGTTTATTAGAGGGAGTTTCACCCCTCCACTTT
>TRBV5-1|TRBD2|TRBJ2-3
CASSSGASGGAIGTDTQYF
TGCGCCAGCAGCAGCGGTGCTAGCGGGGGGGCCATTGGCACAGATACGCAGTATTTT
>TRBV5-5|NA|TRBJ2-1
CASSYRDNYNEQFF
TGTGCCAGCAGCTACCGGGACAACTACAATGAGCAGTTCTTC
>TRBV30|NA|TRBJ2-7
CAWSGGFYEQYF
TGTGCCTGGAGTGGAGGGTTCTACGAGCAGTACTTC
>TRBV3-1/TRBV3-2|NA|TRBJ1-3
CASSQFRAGSGNTIYF
TGTGCCAGCAGCCAATTCCGCGCAGGGTCTGGAAACACCATATATTTT